This T cell receptor beta chain emerged from a study of cytomegalovirus exposure and HLA in healthy donors. Whole-study context: There were 117 million unique TCR beta sequences, drawn from 200 million or so T cells, in an earlier analysis.

PCR primers comprised 60 Vbeta and 13 Jbeta primers. Clones were sequenced by immunoSEQ multiplex PCR, and TCRdb holds only the in-frame ones, with some missing. The sample contains over 20,000 clones, almost 70% of which appear only once. V was pared by 2 bases and J by 6 bases, with 13 bases of the junction left unmatched. From germline, CDR1 is SGHNT and CDR2 YYREEE (reference sequence). The CDR3 covers 17 residues. Details on this clone: Its cognate antigen is unknown.

Regarding the study as a whole: Later work associated 16,951 TCR beta sequences with HLA alleles at 0.05 false discovery rate.

Unrecorded immune exposure was likely among donors, who were nominally healthy when sampled. The rearrangement links TRBV5-4 to TRBJ2-1, with 8 bases that match TRBD2. Sequencing was done on a sample of PBMCs. This receptor was identified in a woman between 45 and 60 years old in good health and CMV-seronegative. The CDR3 DNA sequence: TGTGCCAGCAGCTTTAAGCTTTCGCTAGCGGGCGCCAATGAGCAGTTCTTC. Translated, it gives CASSFKLSLAGANEQFF. The variable domain in full, with the rest retrieved from reference TRBV5-4 and TRBJ2-1, is ETGVTQSPTHLIKTRGQQVTLRCSSQSGHNTVSWYQQALGQGPQFIFQYYREEENGRGNFPPRFSGLQFPNYSSELNVNALELDDSALYLCASSFKLSLAGANEQFFGPGTRLTVL.